The 6 T cell receptor beta chains below come from one sample, sequenced in a study of blood T cell repertoires in COVID-19. Libraries were prepared by immunoSEQ multiplex PCR; TCRdb keeps only in-frame clonotypes and omits some of them. The sample lists roughly 170,000 clones, 87% occurring once. Material for sequencing was peripheral blood. The receptors here all came from a woman in her late teens or twenties who had recovered from COVID-19.

The chain has TRBV11-1 and TRBJ1-1, with 8 bases that match TRBD1. Trimming removed 7 bases from V and 6 bases from J; junction bases left unmatched: 10. The CDR3 runs 14 residues. Per germline, CDR1 SGHAT and CDR2 FQDESV (reference sequence). The CDR3, as DNA: TGTGCCAGCAATAGGGACAGGAAAGAACCTGAAGCTTTCTTT. The encoded protein is CASNRDRKEPEAFF.

This clone has a handful of counts. In DNA, the CDR3 is TGTGCCAGCAGTTTATGGGTCGATCGGGGGACCCAGTACTTC. Translated: CASSLWVDRGTQYF. The V gene is TRBV28, the J gene TRBJ2-5; D is perhaps TRBD2 (5 bases). With 0 bases removed from V and 7 bases from J, the gap between germline ends came to 12 bases. This CDR3 spans 14 amino acids. The germline gives CDR1 MDHEN, CDR2 SYDVKM. Based on the CDR3 plus reference TRBV28 and TRBJ2-5, the full variable domain is DVKVTQSSRYLVKRTGEKVFLECVQDMDHENMFWYRQDPGLGLRLIYFSYDVKMKEKGDIPEGYSVSREKKERFSLILESASTNQTSMYLCASSLWVDRGTQYFGPGTRLLVL.

This clone was picked up a small number of times. This chain joins TRBV9 and TRBJ1-2; 9 bases fit TRBD1. V lost 3 bases, J lost 4 bases, and 7 bases stayed unmatched. The CDR3 contains 15 residues. The germline gives CDR1 SGDLS, CDR2 YYNGEE. CDR3 sequence (DNA): TGTGCCAGCAGCGGAGGGGACAGGGCTTTCTATGGCTACACCTTC. This gives the protein CASSGGDRAFYGYTF.

This clone was counted a few times. V gene TRBV19 combines with J gene TRBJ1-3, with 8 bases lining up with TRBD1. CDR3 length: 14 residues. Germline loops: CDR1 LNHDA, CDR2 SQIVND (reference sequence). After removal of 7 bases from V and 2 bases from J, the junction contained 4 bases not matched to a gene. CDR3 sequence: CASKDREPGNTIYF. CDR3 coding DNA: TGTGCCAGTAAGGACAGGGAGCCTGGAAACACCATATATTTT.

Notes on this clone: The sample contains more than one DNA sequence encoding this CDR3. This rearrangement joins TRBV7-2 to TRBJ1-3; D is uncertain. V lost 0 bases, J lost 0 bases, and 6 bases lay in between. The CDR3 covers 15 residues. From germline, CDR1 is SGHTA and CDR2 FQGNSA. CDR3 loop: CASSLASRSGNTIYF. CDR3 sequence (DNA): TGTGCCAGCAGCTTAGCTTCCCGCTCTGGAAACACCATATATTTT.

The J gene is TRBJ2-3, the V gene TRBV7-2; 9 positions agree with TRBD2. The CDR3 totals 14 residues. V shed 4 bases and J 4 bases; nucleotides not matched to a gene: 3. CDR1 and CDR2 from the germline V gene are SGHTA and FQGNSA. The CDR3 spells CASSSIAGADTQYF. CDR3 coding DNA: TGTGCCAGCAGCTCGATAGCGGGAGCAGATACGCAGTATTTT. Full variable domain (remainder filled in from reference TRBV7-2 and TRBJ2-3): GAGVSQSPSNKVTEKGKDVELRCDPISGHTALYWYRQSLGQGLEFLIYFQGNSAPDKSGLPSDRFSAERTGGSVSTLTIQRTQQEDSAVYLCASSSIAGADTQYFGPGTRLTVL.